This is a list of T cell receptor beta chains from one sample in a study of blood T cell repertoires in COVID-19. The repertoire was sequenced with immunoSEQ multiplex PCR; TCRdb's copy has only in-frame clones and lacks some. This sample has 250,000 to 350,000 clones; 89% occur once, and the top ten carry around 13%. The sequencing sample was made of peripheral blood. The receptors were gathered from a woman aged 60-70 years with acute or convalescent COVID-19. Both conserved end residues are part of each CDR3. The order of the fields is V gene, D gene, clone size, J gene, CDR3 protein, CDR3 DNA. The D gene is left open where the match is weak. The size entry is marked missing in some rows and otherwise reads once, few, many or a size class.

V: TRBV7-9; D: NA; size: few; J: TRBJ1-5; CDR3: CASSEGYQPQHF; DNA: TGTGCCAGCTCCGAGGGATATCAGCCCCAGCATTTT
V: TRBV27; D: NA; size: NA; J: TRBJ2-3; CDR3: CASSLVAGADTQYF; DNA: TGTGCCAGCAGTTTAGTGGCCGGGGCAGATACGCAGTATTTT
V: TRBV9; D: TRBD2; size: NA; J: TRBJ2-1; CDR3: CASSVAGAGGLGEQFF; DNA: TGTGCCAGCAGCGTAGCGGGAGCGGGAGGTCTCGGTGAGCAGTTCTTC
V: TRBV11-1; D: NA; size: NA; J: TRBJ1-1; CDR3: CASSLYVRQEAFF; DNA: TGTGCCAGCAGCTTATATGTGCGACAGGAAGCTTTCTTT
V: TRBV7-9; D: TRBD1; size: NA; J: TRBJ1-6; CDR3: CASRRGQANSPLHF; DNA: TGTGCCAGCAGACGGGGACAGGCAAATTCACCCCTCCACTTT
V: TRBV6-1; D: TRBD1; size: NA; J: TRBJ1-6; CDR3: CASSDSWPGQGTIYNSPLHF; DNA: TGTGCCAGCAGTGATTCTTGGCCGGGACAGGGGACTATTTATAATTCACCCCTCCACTTT
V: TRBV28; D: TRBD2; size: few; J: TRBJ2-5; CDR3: CASSLLAGLLGETQYF; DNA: TGTGCCAGCAGTTTACTAGCGGGATTACTTGGCGAGACCCAGTACTTC
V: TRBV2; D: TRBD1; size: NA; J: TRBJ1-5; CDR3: CASSLGQASNQPQHF; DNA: TGTGCCAGCAGCCTTGGACAGGCCAGCAATCAGCCCCAGCATTTT
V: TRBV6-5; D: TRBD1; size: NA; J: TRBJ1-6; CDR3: CASSSGQERPYSPLHF; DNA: TGTGCCAGCAGTTCCGGACAGGAACGGCCTTATTCACCCCTCCACTTT
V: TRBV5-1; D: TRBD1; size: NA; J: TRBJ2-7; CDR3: CASSFQGASDEQYF; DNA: TGCGCCAGCAGCTTCCAGGGGGCATCTGACGAGCAGTACTTC
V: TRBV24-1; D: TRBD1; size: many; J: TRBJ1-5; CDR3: CATSDSGRGLNQPQHF; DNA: TGTGCCACCAGTGATTCGGGCAGGGGGCTTAATCAGCCCCAGCATTTT
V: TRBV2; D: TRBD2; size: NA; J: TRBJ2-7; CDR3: CAIKPGLASYEQYF; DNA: TGTGCCATCAAACCGGGACTAGCGTCCTACGAGCAGTACTTC
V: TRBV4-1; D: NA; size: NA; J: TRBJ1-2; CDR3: CASSQDQGANYGYTF; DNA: TGCGCCAGCAGCCAAGATCAGGGCGCTAACTATGGCTACACCTTC
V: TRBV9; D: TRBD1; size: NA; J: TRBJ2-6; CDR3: CASSVVPLGQGSGANVLTF; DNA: TGTGCCAGCAGCGTAGTACCCCTCGGACAGGGATCGGGGGCCAACGTCCTGACTTTC
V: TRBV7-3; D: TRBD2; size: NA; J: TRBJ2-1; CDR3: CASRPSGANEQFF; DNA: TGTGCCAGCAGACCTAGCGGGGCAAATGAGCAGTTCTTC
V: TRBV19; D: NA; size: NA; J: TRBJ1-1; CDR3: CASRRGQNTEAFF; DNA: TGTGCCAGTAGGAGGGGACAGAACACTGAAGCTTTCTTT
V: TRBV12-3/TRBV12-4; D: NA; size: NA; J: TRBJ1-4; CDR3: CASSLQNEKLFF; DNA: TGTGCCAGCAGTTTACAGAACGAAAAACTGTTTTTT
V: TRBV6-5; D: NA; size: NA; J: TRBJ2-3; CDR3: CASSYLRRGHTDTQYF; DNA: TGTGCCAGCAGCTACTTGCGTAGGGGTCACACAGATACGCAGTATTTT
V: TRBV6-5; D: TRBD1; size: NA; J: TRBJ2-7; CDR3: CASSRQGISYEQYF; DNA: TGTGCCAGCAGTCGACAGGGTATCTCCTACGAGCAGTACTTC
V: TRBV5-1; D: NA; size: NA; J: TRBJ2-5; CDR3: CASSFQTGQETQYF; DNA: TGCGCCAGCAGCTTCCAGACAGGCCAAGAGACCCAGTACTTC
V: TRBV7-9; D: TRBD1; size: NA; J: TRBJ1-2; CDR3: CASSFRVGQGLSYGYTF; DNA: TGTGCCAGCAGCTTCAGGGTGGGACAGGGGTTGAGCTATGGCTACACCTTC
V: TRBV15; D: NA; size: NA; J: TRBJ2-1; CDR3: CATSGGPSNEQFF; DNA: TGTGCCACCTCCGGGGGGCCAAGCAATGAGCAGTTCTTC
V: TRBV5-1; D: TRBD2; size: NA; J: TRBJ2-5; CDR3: CASVLGGGFQETQYF; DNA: TGCGCCAGCGTCCTCGGGGGGGGATTCCAAGAGACCCAGTACTTC
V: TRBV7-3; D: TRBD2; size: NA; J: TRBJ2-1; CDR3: CASSLKPSGRGEQFF; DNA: TGTGCCAGCAGCTTAAAGCCCAGCGGGAGGGGGGAGCAGTTCTTC
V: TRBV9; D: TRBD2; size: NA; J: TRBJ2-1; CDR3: CASSVSGGTTGNEQFF; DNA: TGTGCCAGCAGCGTTAGCGGGGGGACTACCGGGAATGAGCAGTTCTTC
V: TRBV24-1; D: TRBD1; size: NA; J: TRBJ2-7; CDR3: CATSDGTEYEQYF; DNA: TGTGCCACCAGTGATGGGACAGAATACGAGCAGTACTTC
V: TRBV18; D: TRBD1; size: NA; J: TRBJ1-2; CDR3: CASSPLGSGGTNYGYTF; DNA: TGTGCCAGCTCACCACTTGGGTCAGGGGGGACTAACTATGGCTACACCTTC
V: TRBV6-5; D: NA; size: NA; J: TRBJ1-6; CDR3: CASSSARSYNSPLHF; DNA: TGTGCCAGCAGCTCCGCGCGCTCCTATAATTCACCCCTCCACTTT
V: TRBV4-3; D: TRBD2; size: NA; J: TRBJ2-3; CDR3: CASSQAPGLASTDTQYF; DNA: TGCGCCAGCAGCCAAGCCCCGGGACTAGCGAGCACAGATACGCAGTATTTT
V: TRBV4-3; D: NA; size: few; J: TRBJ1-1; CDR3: CASSQDTMTNTEAFF; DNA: TGCGCCAGCAGCCAAGATACCATGACAAACACTGAAGCTTTCTTT
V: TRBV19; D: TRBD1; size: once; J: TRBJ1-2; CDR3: CASSIDRAPRGYTF; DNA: TGTGCCAGTAGTATCGACAGGGCTCCGCGGGGCTACACCTTC
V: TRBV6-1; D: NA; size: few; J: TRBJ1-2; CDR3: CASSEFREGPLGYTF; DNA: TGTGCCAGCAGTGAGTTTCGGGAGGGACCGCTAGGCTACACCTTC
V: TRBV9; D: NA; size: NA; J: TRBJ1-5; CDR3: CASSAGHDQPQHF; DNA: TGTGCCAGCAGCGCCGGACACGATCAGCCCCAGCATTTT
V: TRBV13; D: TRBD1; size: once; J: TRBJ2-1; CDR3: CASSARGNEQFF; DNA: TGTGCCAGCAGCGCCAGGGGGAATGAGCAGTTCTTC
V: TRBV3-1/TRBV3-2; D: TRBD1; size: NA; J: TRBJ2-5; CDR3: CASSQGGRGRATQYF; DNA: TGTGCCAGCAGCCAAGGTGGCAGGGGGCGGGCGACCCAGTACTTC
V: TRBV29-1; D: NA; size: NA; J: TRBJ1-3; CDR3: CSVAQFSSGNTIYF; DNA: TGCAGCGTTGCCCAGTTCAGCTCTGGAAACACCATATATTTT
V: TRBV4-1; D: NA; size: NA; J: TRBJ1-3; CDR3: CASSQDANGGNTIYF; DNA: TGCGCCAGCAGCCAAGATGCAAACGGTGGAAACACCATATATTTT
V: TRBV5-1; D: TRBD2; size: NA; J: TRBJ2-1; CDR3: CASSPAGGLAIEQFF; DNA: TGCGCCAGCAGCCCGGCGGGGGGACTAGCTATTGAGCAGTTCTTC
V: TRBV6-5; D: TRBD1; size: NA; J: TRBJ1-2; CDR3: CASSSNRGWGYTF; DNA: TGTGCCAGCAGTTCGAACAGGGGTTGGGGCTACACCTTC
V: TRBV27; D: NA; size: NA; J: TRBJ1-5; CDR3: CASSLRGNQPQHF; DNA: TGTGCCAGCAGTTTACGGGGCAATCAGCCCCAGCATTTT
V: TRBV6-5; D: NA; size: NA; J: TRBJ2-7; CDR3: CASSRSGSSYEQYF; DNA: TGTGCCAGCAGTAGAAGCGGGTCCTCCTACGAGCAGTACTTC
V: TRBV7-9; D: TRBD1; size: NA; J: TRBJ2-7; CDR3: CASRAGTGAYEQYF; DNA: TGTGCCAGCAGAGCCGGGACAGGGGCCTACGAGCAGTACTTC
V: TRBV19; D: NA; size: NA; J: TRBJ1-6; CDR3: CASKPPPEPGPLHF; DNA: TGTGCCAGTAAACCCCCCCCCGAGCCCGGGCCCCTCCACTTT
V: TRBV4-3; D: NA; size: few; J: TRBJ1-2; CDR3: CASSHPSGDYGYTF; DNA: TGCGCCAGCAGCCACCCCTCGGGGGACTATGGCTACACCTTC
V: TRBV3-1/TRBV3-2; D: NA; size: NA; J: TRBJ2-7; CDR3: CASSPGQPYEQYF; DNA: TGTGCCAGCAGCCCCGGACAGCCCTACGAGCAGTACTTC
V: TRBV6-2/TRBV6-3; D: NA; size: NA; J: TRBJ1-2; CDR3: CASSYFKGDYGYTF; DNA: TGTGCCAGCAGTTACTTCAAGGGGGACTATGGCTACACCTTC
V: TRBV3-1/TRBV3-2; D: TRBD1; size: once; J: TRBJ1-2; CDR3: CASSPRGRGVRGYTF; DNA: TGTGCCAGCAGCCCCAGGGGGCGAGGGGTGCGAGGCTACACCTTC
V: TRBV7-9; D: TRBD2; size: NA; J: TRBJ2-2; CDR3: CASSLPGLATSNTGELFF; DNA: TGTGCCAGCAGTCTTCCGGGACTAGCGACTTCGAACACCGGGGAGCTGTTTTTT
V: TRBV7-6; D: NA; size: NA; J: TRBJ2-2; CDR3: CASSALGELFF; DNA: TGTGCCAGCAGCGCGCTCGGGGAGCTGTTTTTT
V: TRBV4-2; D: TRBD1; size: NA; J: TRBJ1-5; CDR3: CASSQEQGAGNQPQHF; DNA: TGTGCCAGCAGCCAAGAACAGGGGGCCGGCAATCAGCCCCAGCATTTT
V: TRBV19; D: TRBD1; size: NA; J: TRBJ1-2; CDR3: CASSIDSRGRKYGYTF; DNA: TGTGCCAGTAGTATAGACTCCAGGGGGCGCAAATATGGCTACACCTTC
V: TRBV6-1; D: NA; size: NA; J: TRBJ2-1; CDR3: CASSEVSLLIGSYNEQFF; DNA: TGTGCCAGCAGTGAAGTGAGTCTGTTGATTGGCTCCTACAATGAGCAGTTCTTC
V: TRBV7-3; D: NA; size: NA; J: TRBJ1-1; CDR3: CASSLAGGTSTEAFF; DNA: TGTGCCAGCAGCTTAGCCGGGGGGACAAGCACTGAAGCTTTCTTT